The present T cell receptor (beta chain) was sequenced within a study of CD8 T cells in ankylosing spondylitis. Overall study results and limits: Disease-linked clones bore a CD8+ phenotype, appearing relatively rarely in peripheral blood. It appeared that ankylosing spondylitis blood was characterized by a TCR beta motif of roughly 8 highly homologous variants.

As for this clonotype: The antigen is not known.

MiXCR was run by TCRdb on the 5' RACE reads, yielding one entry per CDR3 protein. The sample comprises about 140,000 distinct CDR3 sequences, 7.3% of which are singletons, and around 11% rests with the top ten. V shed 4 bases and J shed 4 bases, with 8 bases lying between them. This CDR3 region has 13 residues. V and J are TRBV12-3 or TRBV12-4 and TRBJ2-1; D gene unclear. The TCR comes from a female donor with ankylosing spondylitis or in good health (not recorded which). Source material: blood, either unsorted or a sorted T cell fraction (not recorded which). The CDR3 DNA reads TGTGCCAGCAGTTCCGACGGGTACAATGAGCAGTTCTTC. It codes for CASSSDGYNEQFF.